Presented here are 6 T cell receptor beta chains from one specimen sequenced in a study of T cells after yellow fever vaccination. TCRdb processed the 5' RACE reads anew with MiXCR; each CDR3 protein has one entry. The table shows around 350,000 distinct CDR3 sequences, with around 6.5% occurring only once. The material sequenced was PBMCs, taken 5 days after the yellow fever booster vaccination. These receptors were collected from a man aged 25 to 45 who received the YFV17D yellow fever vaccine.

This clonotype came up a few times. The chain carries TRBV4-2 and TRBJ2-5; the match to TRBD1 covers 10 bases. Germline values: CDR1 LGHNA, CDR2 YNFKEQ. Losses at the gene ends were 0 bases for V and 0 bases for J; bases not matched to a gene: 7. This CDR3 has 18 residues. Here the CDR3 DNA reads TGTGCCAGCAGCCAAGAATGGACAGGGGGTGTGTACCAAGAGACCCAGTACTTC. Protein product: CASSQEWTGGVYQETQYF.

This clonotype was counted ten times or more. The chain uses TRBV15 and TRBJ1-2; D not certain. Germline CDR1 and CDR2: LNHNV and YYDKDF (reference sequence). Trimming cost V 1 base and J 0 bases, with 9 bases left between them. This CDR3 spans 15 amino acids. CDR3: CATSRVAQTNYGYTF. In DNA, the CDR3 is TGTGCCACCAGCAGAGTGGCACAGACTAACTATGGCTACACCTTC.

This clonotype was counted at least ten times. The chain carries TRBV4-3 and TRBJ2-1, with D unresolved. Per germline, CDR1 LGHNA and CDR2 YSLEER. V shed 0 bases and J shed 8 bases, with 17 bases lying between them. This CDR3 region has 16 residues. This CDR3 reads CASSQDPRILGHEQFF. CDR3 DNA sequence: TGCGCCAGCAGCCAAGATCCCCGAATCCTTGGCCATGAGCAGTTCTTC.

This clonotype has a count of ten or more. This chain links TRBV7-9 with TRBJ1-1; no clear D. Germline V gene sequence: CDR1 SEHNR, CDR2 FQNEAQ (reference sequence). The CDR3 extends over 14 amino acids. V lost 2 bases and J lost 1, with 8 bases in between. CDR3 loop: CASSLNGQNTEAFF. The DNA for the CDR3 is TGTGCCAGCAGCTTAAATGGGCAGAACACTGAAGCTTTCTTT.

This clonotype showed up many times. This chain uses TRBV20-1 with TRBJ2-1, with D maybe TRBD2 (6 bases). Germline loops: CDR1 DFQATT, CDR2 SNEGSKA (reference sequence). V dropped 2 bases and J dropped 7 bases, with 15 bases sitting between them. The CDR3 totals 14 residues. The CDR3 DNA follows: TGCAGTGCTAGAATCCCGGGAGTGCGGAATGAGCAGTTCTTC. Its translation: CSARIPGVRNEQFF.

The chain uses TRBV7-2 and TRBJ1-1, with 7 nucleotides matching TRBD1. CDR3 length: 14 amino acids. Germline loops: CDR1 SGHTA, CDR2 FQGNSA. V trimming: 4 bases; J trimming: 2 bases; junction bases outside the gene matches: 4. The CDR3: CASSSTGINTEAFF. CDR3 sequence (DNA): TGTGCCAGCAGCTCGACAGGGATAAACACTGAAGCTTTCTTT.